This T cell receptor beta chain appears in the sequencing data of a study of T cell responses to AZD1222 COVID-19 vaccine listed by TCRdb under 2021. Background for the entire study: TCR sequencing was performed for approximately 240 trial participants, of whom some 200 were given two doses of AZD1222 and 26 were given two doses of MenACWY control vaccine. Trial participants were enrolled by age into 18-55, 56-69 and 70-plus year subgroups, with roughly 150, 30 and 60 TCR-sequenced participants respectively.

The time point label here, explained by the study, means: about 28 days (+/-7) after the second vaccine dose. AZD1222 recipients whose second dose came at about 4 weeks and those whose second dose came at about 12 weeks were combined into one group, since spike-specific TCR depth and breadth did not differ between the two schedules. Vaccinee samples came from UK trials COV001 and COV002, including a single-blind randomized controlled phase 2/3 trial of AZD1222 (ChAdOx1 nCoV-19) in healthy adults. For TCRbeta chain sequencing, PBMC samples from trial participants were taken at day 0 and at day 28 after the second dose. For this clone: Its antigen has not been determined. No base-level quality is on record; no much larger clone is a single base apart.

The CDR3 regions of human TCRbeta chains were analyzed by immunosequencing. The authors processed their data as follows. Repertoire TCRs were checked for matches against a reference library of SARS-CoV-2-specific TCRs that had been generated using the MIRA antigen-specificity platform. Breadth was defined as the fraction of unique TCRs that were SARS-CoV-2-associated. Depth was defined as the fraction of total T cells that were SARS-CoV-2-associated. Using the MIRA data, each spike-specific TCR was assigned both to the spike region to which the TCR was reactive and to a CD4 or CD8 class. Log10-transformed breadth and depth values were compared by one-way ANOVA with Sidak's multiple comparisons tests. TCRdb took over this immuneACCESS table, retaining in-frame rearrangements with V and J assigned. Such tables are incomplete; in checked studies, under half of the missing clones stem from an unresolved V gene, and the remainder is unexplained. The D gene and trimming were derived from the DNA, and the V and J assignments and clone size from that table. In this sample the table shows roughly 170,000 clones, approximately 94% of which occur a single time. The top ten constitute about 1.5% of the sample.

Overall study results and their limits: Nearly half of unique spike-specific TCRs reportedly recognized epitopes outside regions mutated in the B.1.351 and B.1.1.7 variants. Because no day 14 peak-response samples were available, the repertoires could be characterized only after the peak T cell response. Spike-specific TCR breadth and depth rose significantly after two AZD1222 doses compared with day 0 and with MenACWY recipients. Participants were mostly white British and included more females than males, and it was suggested by the authors that clonal diversity may have been underestimated. Vaccine-associated CD4 TCRs spanned the whole spike protein, with dominant responses in regions 160-218 and 743-854. The 56-69-year group was small, and its depth increase did not reach significance, likely because of low power. Only five to seven AZD1222 recipients were SARS-CoV-2 seropositive at baseline, limiting conclusions about previously exposed vaccinees.

The CDR3 runs 16 residues from the cysteine to the phenylalanine. Only CDR3 DNA is held: 48 bases, read in frame from base 1. For this chain, trimming is 2 bases at the V end and 7 bases at the J end, and the number of junction bases without a gene match is 14. As encoded in the germline V gene (reference sequence), CDR1 is GTSNPN while CDR2 is SVGIG. The source material was peripheral blood, sampled 28 days after the second AZD1222 dose. This TCR was sampled from an adult who received the AZD1222 COVID-19 vaccine. The chain links TRBV30 with TRBJ2-1, with 7 bases in between that match TRBD1. This receptor carries the CDR3 CAWSLFRQGLGNEQFF. The nucleotides are TGTGCCTGGAGTCTTTTCCGACAGGGTCTAGGTAATGAGCAGTTCTTC.